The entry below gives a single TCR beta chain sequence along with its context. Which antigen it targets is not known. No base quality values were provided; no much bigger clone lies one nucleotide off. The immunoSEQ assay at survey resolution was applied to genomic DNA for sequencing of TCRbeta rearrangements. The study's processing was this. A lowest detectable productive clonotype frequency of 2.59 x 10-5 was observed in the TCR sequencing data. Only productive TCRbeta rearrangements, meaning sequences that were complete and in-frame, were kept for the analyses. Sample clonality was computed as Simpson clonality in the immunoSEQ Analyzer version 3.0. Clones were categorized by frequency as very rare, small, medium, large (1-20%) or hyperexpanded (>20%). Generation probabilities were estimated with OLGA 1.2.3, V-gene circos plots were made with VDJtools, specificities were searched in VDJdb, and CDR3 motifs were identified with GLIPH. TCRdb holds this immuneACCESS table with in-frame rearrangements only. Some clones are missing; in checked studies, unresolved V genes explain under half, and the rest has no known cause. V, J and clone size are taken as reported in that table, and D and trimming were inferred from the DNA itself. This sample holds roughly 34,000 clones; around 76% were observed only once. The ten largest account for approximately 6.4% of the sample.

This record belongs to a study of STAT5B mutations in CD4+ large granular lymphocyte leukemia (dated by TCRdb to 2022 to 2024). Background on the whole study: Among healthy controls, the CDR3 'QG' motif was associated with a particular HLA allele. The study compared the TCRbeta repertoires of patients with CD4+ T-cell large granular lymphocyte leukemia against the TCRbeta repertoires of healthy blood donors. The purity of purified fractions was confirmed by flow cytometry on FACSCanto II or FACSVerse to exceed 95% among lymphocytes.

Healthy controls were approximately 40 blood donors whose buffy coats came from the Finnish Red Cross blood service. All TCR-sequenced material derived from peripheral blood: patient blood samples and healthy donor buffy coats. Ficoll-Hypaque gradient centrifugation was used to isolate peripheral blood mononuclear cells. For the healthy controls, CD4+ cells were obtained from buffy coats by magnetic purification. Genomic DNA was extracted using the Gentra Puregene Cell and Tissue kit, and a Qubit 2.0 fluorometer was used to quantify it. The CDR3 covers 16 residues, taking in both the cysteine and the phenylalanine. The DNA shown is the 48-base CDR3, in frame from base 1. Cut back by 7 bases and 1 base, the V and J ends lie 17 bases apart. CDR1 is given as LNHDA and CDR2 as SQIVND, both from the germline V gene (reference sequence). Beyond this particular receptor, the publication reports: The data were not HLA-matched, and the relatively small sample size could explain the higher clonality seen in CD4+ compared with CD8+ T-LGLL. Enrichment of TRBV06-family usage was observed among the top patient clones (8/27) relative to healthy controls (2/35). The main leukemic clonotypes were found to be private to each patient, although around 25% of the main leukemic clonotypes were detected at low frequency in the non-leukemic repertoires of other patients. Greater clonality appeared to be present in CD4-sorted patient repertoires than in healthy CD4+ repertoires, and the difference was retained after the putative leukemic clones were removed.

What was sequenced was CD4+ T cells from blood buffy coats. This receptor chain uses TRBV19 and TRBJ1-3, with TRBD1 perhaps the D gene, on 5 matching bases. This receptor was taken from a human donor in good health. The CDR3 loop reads CASNPQGRGSGNTIYF. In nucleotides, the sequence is TGTGCCAGTAATCCGCAGGGCCGGGGTTCTGGAAACACCATATATTTT.